These T cell receptor beta chains were read from a single sample in a study of T-cell reconstitution after alpha-beta-depleted transplantation in children. Using its own MiXCR run on the PCR reads, TCRdb lists one record per CDR3 protein. The sample holds about 830,000 distinct CDR3 sequences, roughly 15% seen once. The specimen comprised PBMCs, mostly from graft donor cells, sampled 360 days after TCRalphabeta/CD19-depleted stem cell transplant. The receptors were gathered from a male patient younger than 18 who had a stem cell transplant for acute lymphoblastic leukemia, so the T cells may come from the graft donor. The CDR3 runs from the conserved cysteine through the conserved F or W.

>TRBV27
CASSHLWGRSTEAFF
>TRBV12-3/TRBV12-4
CASSYGTSNTGELFF
>TRBV12-3/TRBV12-4
CASSLGDRNIGYTF
>TRBV12-3/TRBV12-4
CASSIPVGKAFF
>TRBV10-3
CAISAASGYNEQFF
>TRBV5-1
CASSLAPGSPYEQYF
>TRBV4-1
CASSQEQGYIQYF
>TRBV12-3/TRBV12-4
CASSRYEAGTSYEQYF
>TRBV4-2
CASSPSLPLYEQYF
>TRBV29-1
CSVLGLAGGELSTDTQYF
>TRBV2
CASSSGMTNEQFF
>TRBV5-1
CASSYTPGSSYEQYF
>TRBV29-1
CSVVGGSYEQYF
>TRBV5-1
CASSLAGLRDGYTF
>TRBV29-1
CSVEGQGGDYEQYF
>TRBV5-1
CASSLEWGSDTQYF
>TRBV15
CATSRQRATEAFF
>TRBV12-3/TRBV12-4
CASSYQGASTGELFF
>TRBV7-8
CASSLGQGDTGELFF
>TRBV4-1
CASSPRSSGTNEQFF
>TRBV7-2
CASSLSARDHQFF
>TRBV4-2
CASSPRVGPSGNTIYF
>TRBV12-3/TRBV12-4
CASGRGDRGPTDTQYF
>TRBV19
CASTPGTSGSYEQYF
>TRBV5-1
CASSEVAGSTGELFF
>TRBV5-1
CASSRQGGVSYEQYF
>TRBV7-8
CASSLAGLAANEQYF
>TRBV5-5
CASSLGLAGGHETQYF
>TRBV5-6
CASSLRDRAYTDTQYF
>TRBV20-1
CSGSSYSHEQYF
>TRBV29-1
CSVDPVTEYNEQFF